One sample yielded the 21 T cell receptor beta chains listed below, sequenced in a study of blood T cell repertoires in COVID-19 (dated by TCRdb to 2019 to 2021). Libraries were constructed by the immunoSEQ multiplex PCR assay. TCRdb's version of the immuneACCESS table is confined to in-frame rearrangements and falls short of the full clone set. An unresolved V gene accounts for under half of the shortfall where checked; the remainder is of unknown origin. This sample holds fewer than 400,000 clones; 80% to 90% were observed only once. About 8.9% of the sample comes from the top ten. What was sequenced was PBMCs or T cells enriched from blood (not recorded which). These receptors all come from a woman aged 18-29 years who had recovered from COVID-19.

This chain uses TRBV2 with TRBJ2-7; D perhaps matches TRBD1 (5 bases). Germline assignment: CDR1 SNHLY and CDR2 FYNNEI. Trimming pared 8 bases from V and 3 bases from J, leaving 11 bases between. This CDR3 comprises 12 residues. CDR3 sequence (DNA): TGTGCCAGCCTATTTGACAGCTACGAGCAGTACTTC. Protein sequence: CASLFDSYEQYF.

This clone has a single count. V usage is TRBV6-5 and J usage is TRBJ1-2; TRBD1 matches 11 bases. V lost 4 bases to trimming and J lost 5 bases; unmatched junction nucleotides: 3. Germline V gene data show CDR1 as MNHEY and CDR2 as SVGAGI. There are 14 residues in the CDR3. CDR3 region: CASSWTGGSYGYTF. The CDR3 DNA sequence: TGTGCCAGCAGTTGGACAGGGGGCAGTTATGGCTACACCTTC.

The chain uses TRBV4-1 and TRBJ1-2; tentative D call: TRBD1 (6 bases). Trimming took off 4 bases at V and 2 bases at J, with 17 bases between the two ends. The CDR3 is 16 residues long. Germline V lookup: CDR1 MGHRA, CDR2 YSYEKL. The CDR3: CASSPQTGTTNYGYTF. The CDR3 DNA reads TGCGCCAGCAGCCCACAAACAGGGACGACAAACTATGGCTACACCTTC.

V is TRBV27 and J is TRBJ2-1; TRBD1 aligns across 9 bases. Germline assignment: CDR1 MNHEY and CDR2 SMNVEV (reference sequence). The CDR3 is 13 residues long. V was clipped by 6 bases and J by 15 bases; unmatched bases: 12. CDR3 DNA sequence: TGTGCCAGCAGCGGACAGGGGTTGGGCCCGTGGTTCTTC. Translated, it gives CASSGQGLGPWFF.

This CDR3 reads CASSPTGPYEQYF. In nucleotides, the CDR3 is TGTGCCAGCAGCCCGACAGGGCCCTACGAGCAGTACTTC. The genes are TRBV6-6 and TRBJ2-7; 7 bases are shared with TRBD1. Germline V gene sequence: CDR1 MNHNY, CDR2 SVGAGI (reference sequence). The V and J ends lost 6 bases and 2 bases, in that order; junction bases with no gene match: 4. This CDR3 has 13 residues.

A word on this clone: Additional DNA sequences in this sample encode the identical CDR3. This chain connects TRBV28 to TRBJ1-2; D ambiguous. The CDR3 loop spans 12 amino acids. CDR1 is MDHEN and CDR2 is SYDVKM in the germline V gene. The V end lost 6 bases, the J end lost 0 bases, and 5 bases lay between the germline ends. In DNA form, the CDR3 reads TGTGCCAGCAGGGGAGCTAACTATGGCTACACCTTC. This gives the protein CASRGANYGYTF.

As DNA, the CDR3 is TGTGCCAGTAGTACCCCCCCCGGGACAGGCCGGAACACTGAAGCTTTCTTT. Translated: CASSTPPGTGRNTEAFF. V is TRBV19 and J is TRBJ1-1; 8 bases align to TRBD1. The CDR3 consists of 17 residues. The V gene end was trimmed by 4 bases and the J gene end by 1 base; junction bases not matched to a gene: 11. Germline CDR1 and CDR2: LNHDA and SQIVND (reference sequence).

In its sample, this clone was seen once. The V call is TRBV19, the J call TRBJ2-5, with D possibly being TRBD2 (5 bases). The germline V and J ends were trimmed by 1 base and 5 bases, with 17 bases remaining between them. Germline CDR1 LNHDA, CDR2 SQIVND (reference sequence). The CDR3 covers 16 residues. Written as DNA, the CDR3 is TGTGCCAGTAGTATAGGACGGGAACTCGGTCGGGAGACCCAGTACTTC. This translates into CASSIGRELGRETQYF. Full variable domain (outside the CDR3, taken from reference TRBV19 and TRBJ2-5): DGGITQSPKYLFRKEGQNVTLSCEQNLNHDAMYWYRQDPGQGLRLIYYSQIVNDFQKGDIAEGYSVSREKKESFPLTVTSAQKNPTAFYLCASSIGRELGRETQYFGPGTRLLVL.

This chain links TRBV7-3 with TRBJ2-2; possible D gene TRBD2, 5 bases. This CDR3 comprises 14 residues. CDR1 is SGHTA, CDR2 FQGTGA, per germline. V gave up 2 bases and J gave up 3 bases, with 7 bases separating them. CDR3 sequence (DNA): TGTGCCAGCAGCTTAGGGCGGGACACCGGGGAGCTGTTTTTT. Encoded protein: CASSLGRDTGELFF.

The chain carries TRBV20-1 and TRBJ1-2, with 7 bases identical to TRBD1. The germline CDR1 and CDR2 sequences are DFQATT and SNEGSKA (reference sequence). This CDR3 comprises 14 residues. V dropped 3 bases and J dropped 4; count of bases not matched to a gene: 8. The CDR3 nucleotides read TGCAGTGCTAGTAATCTGGGGACAGCCTATGGCTACACCTTC. Translating gives CSASNLGTAYGYTF.

This sequence joins TRBV2 and TRBJ1-6; 8 nucleotides match TRBD1. In germline, CDR1 is SNHLY, CDR2 FYNNEI. This CDR3 has 14 amino acids. V trimming: 6 bases; J trimming: 6 bases; junction bases outside the gene matches: 4. The CDR3 is CASRKDRANSPLHF. CDR3 DNA: TGTGCCAGCAGGAAGGACAGGGCTAATTCACCCCTCCACTTT.

The J gene is TRBJ2-1, the V gene TRBV7-9, with D tentatively TRBD1 (5 bases). There are 15 residues in the CDR3. Trimming took 0 bases from V and 9 from J, leaving 15 bases between them. The germline V gene encodes CDR1 SEHNR and CDR2 FQNEAQ (reference sequence). CDR3 sequence: CASSLAPAGSGEQFF. The CDR3 coding sequence is TGTGCCAGCAGCTTAGCTCCTGCAGGGTCAGGTGAGCAGTTCTTC.

The V call is TRBV9, the J call TRBJ2-7, with 9 bases that match TRBD2. The CDR3 runs to 15 residues. Per germline, CDR1 SGDLS and CDR2 YYNGEE. After removal of 4 bases from V and 3 bases from J, the junction contained 8 bases not matched to a gene. Here the CDR3 reads CASSTSWTSDYEQYF. The CDR3, as DNA: TGTGCCAGCAGCACGTCCTGGACTAGCGACTACGAGCAGTACTTC.

J is TRBJ1-3 and V is TRBV7-9; D might be TRBD1 (6 bases). The CDR3 is 16 amino acids. V was trimmed by 5 bases and J by 1 base, leaving 15 bases between them. CDR1 and CDR2 from the germline V gene are SEHNR and FQNEAQ (reference sequence). The CDR3 region has the DNA TGTGCCAGCAGCCGCAGGGGATCGGCATCTGGAAACACCATATATTTT. Translating it yields CASSRRGSASGNTIYF. The whole variable domain, remainder taken from reference TRBV7-9 and TRBJ1-3, is DTGVSQNPRHKITKRGQNVTFRCDPISEHNRLYWYRQTLGQGPEFLTYFQNEAQLEKSRLLSDRFSAERPKGSFSTLEIQRTEQGDSAMYLCASSRRGSASGNTIYFGEGSWLTVV.

This chain uses TRBV7-2 with TRBJ1-5; D gene ambiguous. Trimming cost V 3 bases and J 0 bases, with 6 bases left between them. Looked up from germline, CDR1 is SGHTA and CDR2 is FQGNSA. This CDR3 contains 14 residues. CDR3 region: CASSFTVSNQPQHF. The CDR3 DNA reads TGTGCCAGCAGCTTCACAGTTAGCAATCAGCCCCAGCATTTT.

CDR3 in amino acids: CASSYSAEPQHF. In DNA form, the CDR3 reads TGTGCCAGCAGTTACTCGGCGGAGCCCCAGCATTTT. This chain links TRBV6-5 with TRBJ1-5; D not resolved. Germline CDR1 reads MNHEY; CDR2 reads SVGAGI. The CDR3 covers 12 residues. V lost 0 bases and J lost 8, with 5 bases in between.

The rearrangement uses TRBV6-5 and TRBJ1-3; the match to TRBD1 covers 7 bases. The CDR3 extends over 14 amino acids. V was clipped by 7 bases and J by 4 bases; unmatched bases: 7. CDR1 is MNHEY and CDR2 is SVGAGI in the germline V gene. The CDR3: CASTPTGRGNTIYF. DNA of the CDR3: TGTGCCAGCACCCCGACAGGGAGAGGAAACACCATATATTTT.

This clone was observed once. The genes are TRBV7-2 and TRBJ2-7; D is possibly TRBD2 (5 bases). Trimming cost V 5 bases and J 3 bases, with 17 bases left between them. Germline assignment: CDR1 SGHTA and CDR2 FQGNSA. The CDR3 extends over 15 amino acids. CDR3 nucleotides: TGTGCCAGCAGCCCGCGGACTGGGTCGGGCTACGAGCAGTACTTC. It encodes CASSPRTGSGYEQYF.

The rearrangement links TRBV4-3 to TRBJ1-4; D is unresolved. Germline V gene sequence: CDR1 LGHNA, CDR2 YSLEER. V lost 4 bases to trimming and J lost 1 base, with 7 bases between them. The CDR3 covers 14 residues. The CDR3 sequence: CASSPQLTNEKLFF. CDR3 nucleotide sequence: TGCGCCAGCAGCCCCCAATTAACTAATGAAAAACTGTTTTTT.

The chain employs TRBV28 and TRBJ1-1, with a weak D call TRBD1 (5 bases). V lost 2 bases and J lost 11, with 9 bases in between. The germline CDR1 and CDR2 sequences are MDHEN and SYDVKM. This CDR3 region has 11 residues. Here the CDR3 DNA reads TGTGCCAGCAGTTTAAGCAGGGCGGCTTTCTTT. Translating gives CASSLSRAAFF.

Only a few counts were recorded for this clone. The gene calls are TRBV18 and TRBJ2-7, with 9 bases matching TRBD1. The V gene's germline CDR1 is KGHSH and CDR2 LQKENI. There are 13 residues in the CDR3. V was pared by 4 bases and J by 3 bases, with 1 base of the junction left unmatched. The CDR3 bases are TGTGCCAGCTCACAGGGACAGGGCTACGAGCAGTACTTC. The encoded protein is CASSQGQGYEQYF.